The entry that follows covers one T cell receptor (beta chain) sequence. The CDR3 totals 13 residues. Germline V gene lookup returns CDR1 DFQATT and CDR2 SNEGSKA (reference sequence). The germline V and J ends were trimmed by 3 bases and 4 bases, with 12 bases remaining between them. The authors' processing: Researchers report that nucleated cell counts were estimated from reference gene primer amplification. Profiling relied on immunoSEQ multiplex PCR, and the TCRdb table lists in-frame clones only, not all of them. From that table come the V and J calls and clone size; the DNA was used to work out D and trimming. The sample shows hundreds of thousands of clones, 75% to 85% of them seen only once. Patients of the Seattle cohort, enrolled during active infection, were followed longitudinally. These data originate in a study of blood T cell repertoires in COVID-19. Turning to the study itself: The United States, Italy and Spain provided the acute and convalescent COVID-19 samples.

This chain uses TRBV20-1 with TRBJ1-1, with TRBD1 as a possible D gene (6 bases). This clonotype originated in a man aged 45 to 65 with COVID-19, enrolled during active disease. Sequenced input: peripheral blood. The CDR3 region is CSASNTGTTEAFF. The CDR3 DNA follows: TGCAGTGCTAGTAATACAGGGACCACTGAAGCTTTCTTT.